The clone carrying this TCR beta chain was counted ten times or more. The antigen is not known. The source of the sample is a study of T-cell reconstitution after alpha-beta-depleted transplantation in children. As it was prepared, the TCRbeta library received unique molecular identifiers. TCRdb re-called the PCR reads through MiXCR, storing one row per CDR3 protein. The data contain hundreds of thousands of distinct CDR3 sequences, 10% to 15% of them singletons. Study outcomes and limitations: The origin of alpha-beta T cells about two months after transplant was reportedly several hundred expanded graft clones.

Source: PBMCs, mostly from graft donor cells, taken 360 days after TCRalphabeta/CD19-depleted stem cell transplant. This TCR came from a male patient under 18 who had a stem cell transplant for acute myeloid leukemia, so the T cells may come from the graft donor.

CDR3 in DNA: TGCGCCAGCAGCTTCGAAGTATTTGAGCAGTTCTTC. Protein sequence: CASSFEVFEQFF. The chain joins TRBV5-1 to TRBJ2-1; D gene unclear. The V gene lost 2 bases and the J gene lost 9 bases, with 9 bases spanning the gap. From germline, CDR1 is SGHRS and CDR2 YFSETQ. The CDR3 runs 12 residues.